The source of this TCR beta chain is a study of T cell changes during pregnancy in multiple sclerosis (dated 2019 in TCRdb). In the study overall: In women with multiple sclerosis, the researchers looked at how the T cell repertoire shifted as pregnancy progressed.

From the cysteine through the phenylalanine, the CDR3 covers 16 amino acids. Of all the DNA, just the CDR3 is kept, 48 bases in frame from base 1. The germline V gene gives CDR1 as SGHTA and CDR2 as FQGTGA. Relative to germline, V is missing 5 bases and J is missing 1 base, with 8 bases of the junction outside any gene match. For this clone: The clone's antigen remains unknown. No per-base quality is available; no much larger clone lies one base away.

Receptor amplification or capture employed the immunoSEQ multiplex PCR assay. This immuneACCESS table, as held by TCRdb, lists in-frame sequences with V and J called but not all clones. Of the missing ones, under half trace to an unresolved V gene in checked studies; the others have no known cause. Recorded for this sample are some 48,000 clones; 95% to 96% of them occurred a single time. The top ten clonotypes cover 0.89% of the sample. The V gene is TRBV7-3 and the J gene is TRBJ1-3, with TRBD1 matching 7 junction bases. The sequence was obtained from a female donor with multiple sclerosis, enrolled in a pregnancy study. Sequencing used peripheral blood, obtained in the second trimester of pregnancy. The CDR3 region: CASSAEPRGSGNTIYF. The sequenced DNA is TGTGCCAGCAGCGCCGAGCCCAGGGGGTCTGGAAACACCATATATTTT.